Sequencing of this T cell receptor (beta chain) was carried out in a study of beta chain features in type 1 diabetes. This clone showed up just a few times. CDR3 length equals 16 residues. Germline trimming cut 1 base from V and 5 bases from J; bases unmatched to any gene: 5. The germline V gene has CDR1 MNHEY and CDR2 SVGAGI. The study reverse transcribed the entire isolated RNA, so it sequenced expressed TCRB transcripts. TCRdb's table, derived via immunoSEQ multiplex PCR, lists solely in-frame clones and lacks some. Here the sample spans about 900,000 clones, 15% to 20% being singletons. One heparinised draw, averaging roughly 100 mL, was taken per donor.

The clonotype comes from a woman aged 18-29 years in good health. Sequenced input: naive CD4+ T cells from blood. V is TRBV6-5 and J is TRBJ2-1, with TRBD1 matching 10 bases. CDR3 bases: TGTGCCAGCAGTTACTTGCCGGGACAGGGGAACAATGAGCAGTTCTTC. It encodes CASSYLPGQGNNEQFF.